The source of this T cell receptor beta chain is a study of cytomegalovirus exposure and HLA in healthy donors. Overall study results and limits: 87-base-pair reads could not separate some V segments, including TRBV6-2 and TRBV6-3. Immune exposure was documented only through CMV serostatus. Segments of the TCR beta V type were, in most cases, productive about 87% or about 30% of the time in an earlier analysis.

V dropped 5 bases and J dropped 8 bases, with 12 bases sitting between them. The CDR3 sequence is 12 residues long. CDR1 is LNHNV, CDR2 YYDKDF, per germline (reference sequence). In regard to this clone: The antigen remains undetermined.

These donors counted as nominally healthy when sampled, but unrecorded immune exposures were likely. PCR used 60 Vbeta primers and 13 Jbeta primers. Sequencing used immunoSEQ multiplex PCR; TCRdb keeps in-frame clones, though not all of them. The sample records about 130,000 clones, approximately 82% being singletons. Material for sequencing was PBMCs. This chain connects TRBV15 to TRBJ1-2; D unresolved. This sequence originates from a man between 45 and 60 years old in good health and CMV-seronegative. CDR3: CATSFGVGGYTF. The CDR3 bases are TGTGCCACCAGCTTCGGGGTGGGAGGCTACACCTTC.